This T cell receptor (beta chain) was found in a study of T-cell memory formation after mild COVID-19. Study-wide findings and caveats: For contracting clones, CD4+ ones sat mainly in CM and EM, CD8+ in EMRA. Balance between CD4 and CD8 was seen in clones contracting day 15 to 85, and a CD4+ lean was seen in later expanders.

This clonotype was seen once. Its specificity is not known. Constant-segment primers and 5'RACE yielded cDNA libraries for TCR alpha and TCR beta, each carrying sample barcodes and UMIs. TCRdb re-derived calls from the 5' RACE reads in MiXCR, one entry per CDR3 protein. Among some 300,000 distinct CDR3 sequences listed, 20% to 25% were seen once. The sequencing input was PBMCs or a T cell subset sorted from them (not recorded which). This receptor was obtained from a man younger than 35 who had mild COVID-19 (a few samples of this study predate the infection). Cell type and time point are not known.

CDR3 DNA: TGTGCCATCAGTGAGCCCCAAGGGGCTAGCGGGGAAGAGACCCAGTACTTC. Residues: CAISEPQGASGEETQYF. The V gene is TRBV10-3, the J gene TRBJ2-5, with 9 bases matching TRBD2. The germline CDR1 and CDR2 sequences are ENHRY and SYGVKD. Unmatched junction bases numbered 10, after V lost 2 bases and J lost 3 bases. The CDR3 sequence is 17 residues long.